A single sample gave rise to the 32 T cell receptor beta chains below, sequenced in a study of blood T cell repertoires in COVID-19. The repertoire was sequenced with immunoSEQ multiplex PCR; TCRdb's copy has only in-frame clones and lacks some. The sample has under 250,000 clones, less than 85% seen once. The sample consisted of peripheral blood. All receptors derive from a woman at least 80 years old with acute or convalescent COVID-19.

The genes are TRBV15 and TRBJ1-4; D is perhaps TRBD1 (5 bases). The length of the CDR3 is 14 residues. The germline CDR1 and CDR2 sequences are LNHNV and YYDKDF (reference sequence). V dropped 3 bases and J dropped 8 bases, with 13 bases sitting between them. CDR3 loop: CATSSAGGEEKLFF. In nucleotides, the CDR3 is TGTGCCACCAGCAGCGCCGGAGGGGAAGAAAAACTGTTTTTT. The entire variable domain, with the rest obtained from reference TRBV15 and TRBJ1-4, is as follows: DAMVIQNPRYQVTQFGKPVTLSCSQTLNHNVMYWYQQKSSQAPKLLFHYYDKDFNNEADTPDNFQSRRPNTSFCFLDIRSPGLGDTAMYLCATSSAGGEEKLFFGSGTQLSVL.

The chain's CDR3 is CSVEGGTGADNEQYF. The CDR3, as DNA: TGCAGCGTTGAAGGAGGGACAGGGGCTGACAACGAGCAGTACTTC. The chain uses TRBV29-1 and TRBJ2-7; the match to TRBD1 covers 10 bases. The length of the CDR3 is 15 residues. J gave up 5 bases and V 1 base, and 8 bases lay outside the gene matches. Per the germline V gene, CDR1 is SQVTM and CDR2 is ANQGSEA.

The chain recombines TRBV11-2 with TRBJ1-1; D not resolved. V was shortened by 1 base and J by 1 base, with 7 bases between the two germline ends. The CDR3 loop spans 14 amino acids. In germline, CDR1 is SGHAT, CDR2 FQNNGV. CDR3 region: CASSLGLRNTEAFF. CDR3 nucleotide sequence: TGTGCCAGCAGCTTAGGTCTCAGGAACACTGAAGCTTTCTTT.

The rearrangement joins TRBV18 to TRBJ2-7; no firm D call. CDR3 length: 16 amino acids. V gave up 0 bases and J gave up 3 bases, with 15 bases separating them. The germline V gene encodes CDR1 KGHSH and CDR2 LQKENI. CDR3 nucleotides: TGTGCCAGCTCACCACCAAGTTCCAGGCGAAACTACGAGCAGTACTTC. It yields the protein CASSPPSSRRNYEQYF. The whole variable domain, remainder taken from reference TRBV18 and TRBJ2-7, is NAGVMQNPRHLVRRRGQEARLRCSPMKGHSHVYWYRQLPEEGLKFMVYLQKENIIDESGMPKERFSAEFPKEGPSILRIQQVVRGDSAAYFCASSPPSSRRNYEQYFGPGTRLTVT.

J is TRBJ2-7 and V is TRBV18; D may be TRBD2 (6 bases). Per the germline V gene, CDR1 is KGHSH and CDR2 is LQKENI. The CDR3 covers 14 residues. Trimming stripped 6 bases from V and 3 bases from J, with 15 bases between. CDR3 coding DNA: TGTGCCAGCTCCCCCATCGGGGGAATCTACGAGCAGTACTTC. Amino acids: CASSPIGGIYEQYF.

The V call is TRBV18, the J call TRBJ1-2; 8 bases match TRBD1. The CDR3 covers 13 residues. Trimming cost V 3 bases and J 8 bases; bases outside gene matches: 5. The germline V gene has CDR1 KGHSH and CDR2 LQKENI. The CDR3 DNA sequence: TGTGCCAGCTCACCTGAGACAGGGGTCGGCTACACCTTC. As protein: CASSPETGVGYTF.

This clone was counted only a few times. The chain uses TRBV6-5 and TRBJ2-7, with a weak D call TRBD1 (6 bases). The CDR3 runs to 13 residues. V was trimmed by 7 bases and J by 7 bases, leaving 17 bases between them. Per germline, CDR1 MNHEY and CDR2 SVGAGI. CDR3 DNA: TGTGCCAGCACCCGGGACAACTCGGGGGAGCAGTACTTC. It yields the protein CASTRDNSGEQYF.

J is TRBJ1-6 and V is TRBV7-6, with 7 nucleotides matching TRBD1. This CDR3 has 15 amino acids. V was clipped by 5 bases and J by 2 bases; unmatched bases: 3. Germline lookup yields CDR1 SGHVS and CDR2 FNYEAQ. The CDR3 DNA sequence: TGTGCCAGCAGCGTGGGGACAGCCTATAATTCACCCCTCCACTTT. As protein: CASSVGTAYNSPLHF.

The chain joins TRBV7-6 to TRBJ1-6, with D tentatively TRBD1 (6 bases). The CDR3 loop spans 14 amino acids. The germline V gene encodes CDR1 SGHVS and CDR2 FNYEAQ. Deletions cut 1 base from V and 10 bases from J, with 11 bases between. CDR3 loop: CASSLGGLGSPLHF. CDR3 bases: TGTGCCAGCAGCTTAGGGGGGCTCGGGTCACCCCTCCACTTT.

The gene calls are TRBV7-2 and TRBJ2-7; perhaps TRBD2 as D (7 bases). The germline CDR1 and CDR2 sequences are SGHTA and FQGNSA. The CDR3 extends over 15 amino acids. The ends were cut back, 1 base at V and 2 bases at J, with 12 bases in the middle. Written as DNA, the CDR3 is TGTGCCAGCAGCTTAGGCGGCGGGGGCACCTACGAGCAGTACTTC. The encoded protein is CASSLGGGGTYEQYF. The whole variable domain, remainder taken from reference TRBV7-2 and TRBJ2-7, is GAGVSQSPSNKVTEKGKDVELRCDPISGHTALYWYRQSLGQGLEFLIYFQGNSAPDKSGLPSDRFSAERTGGSVSTLTIQRTQQEDSAVYLCASSLGGGGTYEQYFGPGTRLTVT.

A few counts support this clone. V usage is TRBV3-1 (or the pseudogene TRBV3-2) and J usage is TRBJ2-6, with TRBD2 identical over 7 bases. V trimming: 0 bases; J trimming: 0 bases; junction bases outside the gene matches: 8. This CDR3 is built from 19 residues. Germline V gene data show CDR1 as LGHDT and CDR2 as YNNKEL (reference sequence). CDR3 loop: CASSQDPPGGLSGANVLTF. CDR3 DNA sequence: TGTGCCAGCAGCCAAGACCCCCCGGGAGGCCTCTCTGGGGCCAACGTCCTGACTTTC.

The genes are TRBV27 and TRBJ1-2; possibly TRBD1 for D (5 bases). The CDR3 contains 18 residues. Germline loops: CDR1 MNHEY, CDR2 SMNVEV (reference sequence). Trimming removed 5 bases at V and 4 bases at J, with 26 bases between. This CDR3 is CASSRFGRDASLTYGYTF. The CDR3, as DNA: TGTGCCAGCAGTCGTTTCGGGCGGGACGCTTCGTTGACCTATGGCTACACCTTC.

The chain uses TRBV7-8 and TRBJ1-6; the D gene is possibly TRBD1 (6 bases). Looked up from germline, CDR1 is SGHVS and CDR2 is FQNEAQ. Trimming removed 3 bases at V and 13 bases at J, with 16 bases between. CDR3 length: 14 amino acids. The CDR3 region is CASSFGQRDAPLHF. CDR3 DNA: TGTGCCAGCAGCTTCGGACAGAGGGACGCGCCCCTCCACTTT.

The V call is TRBV5-1, the J call TRBJ1-3; the match to TRBD1 covers 7 bases. From germline, CDR1 is SGHRS and CDR2 YFSETQ. This CDR3 is 15 amino acids long. V gave up 4 bases and J gave up 2 bases; unmatched junction bases: 6. CDR3 region: CASSREQGAGNTIYF. The CDR3 DNA sequence: TGCGCCAGCAGCCGAGAGCAGGGGGCTGGAAACACCATATATTTT.

The chain couples TRBV28 to TRBJ1-2; D perhaps matches TRBD1 (5 bases). Germline V CDR1 and CDR2: MDHEN, SYDVKM. Trimming cost V 5 bases and J 4 bases, with 17 bases left between them. CDR3 length equals 15 residues. CDR3 DNA sequence: TGTGCCAGCAGTACCCCCACGACACAGGCCTATGGCTACACCTTC. Its protein is CASSTPTTQAYGYTF.

The V gene is TRBV3-1 (or the pseudogene TRBV3-2), the J gene TRBJ1-6; D unresolved. The CDR3 totals 15 residues. V lost 6 bases to trimming and J lost 6 bases, with 15 bases between them. Germline lookup yields CDR1 LGHDT and CDR2 YNNKEL (reference sequence). CDR3 region: CASRSDSSPNSPLHF. The CDR3 DNA is TGTGCCAGCAGATCGGACTCGTCACCTAATTCACCCCTCCACTTT.

DNA of the CDR3: TGTGCCAGCAGTCCCAGAGATACGCAGTATTTT. Its translation: CASSPRDTQYF. The rearrangement joins TRBV6-2 or TRBV6-3 to TRBJ2-3; D is ambiguous. Trimming took off 5 bases at V and 5 bases at J, with 5 bases between the two ends. From germline, CDR1 is MNHEY and CDR2 SVGEGT. The CDR3 has 11 amino acids.

The V call is TRBV11-3, the J call TRBJ1-2; perhaps TRBD1 as D (5 bases). V shed 5 bases and J shed 2 bases, with 12 bases lying between them. This CDR3 has 14 residues. Germline assignment: CDR1 SGHNT and CDR2 YENEEA. The CDR3 is CASSAFDRNYGYTF. CDR3 bases: TGTGCCAGCAGCGCTTTTGACAGAAACTATGGCTACACCTTC.

Only one count was recorded for this clone. The chain joins TRBV5-1 to TRBJ1-3; 7 bases line up with TRBD1. V was pared by 4 bases and J by 4 bases, with 8 bases of the junction left unmatched. Germline CDR1 is SGHRS and CDR2 is YFSETQ. The length of the CDR3 is 15 residues. Here the CDR3 DNA reads TGCGCCAGCAGCGGCCTGACAGGGCCAGGAAACACCATATATTTT. Amino acid sequence: CASSGLTGPGNTIYF. The whole variable domain, filled in from reference TRBV5-1 and TRBJ1-3, reads KAGVTQTPRYLIKTRGQQVTLSCSPISGHRSVSWYQQTPGQGLQFLFEYFSETQRNKGNFPGRFSGRQFSNSRSEMNVSTLELGDSALYLCASSGLTGPGNTIYFGEGSWLTVV.

This clone was observed a handful of times. The chain has TRBV6-1 and TRBJ1-1, with D possibly matching TRBD1 (6 bases). The CDR3 runs 16 residues. CDR1 is MNHNS, CDR2 SASEGT, per germline. The V gene lost 4 bases and the J gene lost 3 bases, with 18 bases spanning the gap. Here the CDR3 reads CASSGGRGAPDTEAFF. CDR3 nucleotides: TGTGCCAGCAGTGGGGGGAGGGGGGCGCCGGACACTGAAGCTTTCTTT.

This rearrangement joins TRBV5-6 to TRBJ1-1; 7 positions agree with TRBD1. The V gene's germline CDR1 is SGHDT and CDR2 YYEEEE. The CDR3 has 14 residues. Losses at the gene ends were 4 bases for V and 0 bases for J; bases not matched to a gene: 3. CDR3 amino acids: CASSGDSLNTEAFF. The CDR3 DNA follows: TGTGCCAGCAGCGGGGACAGCTTGAACACTGAAGCTTTCTTT. Full variable domain (rest looked up from reference TRBV5-6 and TRBJ1-1): DAGVTQSPTHLIKTRGQQVTLRCSPKSGHDTVSWYQQALGQGPQFIFQYYEEEERQRGNFPDRFSGHQFPNYSSELNVNALLLGDSALYLCASSGDSLNTEAFFGQGTRLTVV.

The rearrangement uses TRBV30 and TRBJ2-1, with D possibly TRBD2 on 6 matching bases. Trimming pared 0 bases from V and 8 bases from J, leaving 14 bases between. The germline CDR1 and CDR2 sequences are GTSNPN and SVGIG (reference sequence). This CDR3 is built from 14 residues. The CDR3 DNA follows: TGTGCCTGGAGTGTAGGGCCTAGCGTGTATGAGCAGTTCTTC. Protein sequence: CAWSVGPSVYEQFF.

V usage is TRBV12-3 or TRBV12-4 and J usage is TRBJ2-1; 7 bases are shared with TRBD2. V lost 3 bases and J lost 6; bases outside the gene matches: 2. This CDR3 has 13 amino acids. The CDR3 reads CASSFGTTNEQFF. CDR3 DNA sequence: TGTGCCAGCAGTTTCGGGACTACCAATGAGCAGTTCTTC.

This chain joins TRBV6-2 or TRBV6-3 and TRBJ2-4, with 7 positions matching TRBD1. In germline, CDR1 is MNHEY, CDR2 SVGEGT. V lost 4 bases and J lost 6; bases outside the gene matches: 3. There are 13 residues in the CDR3. The CDR3 sequence is CASSSGGTNIQYF. As DNA, the CDR3 is TGTGCCAGCAGTTCAGGGGGTACAAACATTCAGTACTTC.

This chain links TRBV7-3 with TRBJ1-2; possibly TRBD1 for D (5 bases). This CDR3 is 13 amino acids long. V was shortened by 4 bases and J by 8 bases, with 14 bases between the two germline ends. Germline V gene sequence: CDR1 SGHTA, CDR2 FQGTGA. CDR3 DNA sequence: TGTGCCAGCAGCTCCACAGGTCCCGGGGGCTACACCTTC. Amino acid sequence: CASSSTGPGGYTF.

The chain uses TRBV28 and TRBJ1-2; 8 nucleotides align to TRBD1. CDR1 and CDR2 from the germline V gene are MDHEN and SYDVKM. The CDR3 runs 14 residues. Unmatched junction bases numbered 6, after V lost 2 bases and J lost 7 bases. Here the CDR3 reads CASSLGQGHLGYTF. DNA of the CDR3: TGTGCCAGCAGTTTAGGACAGGGTCATCTTGGCTACACCTTC.

The J gene is TRBJ1-3, the V gene TRBV5-1; 7 bases line up with TRBD1. V gave up 0 bases and J gave up 4 bases; unmatched junction bases: 7. The CDR3 sequence is 16 residues long. Germline V gene data show CDR1 as SGHRS and CDR2 as YFSETQ. The CDR3 is CASSLGGTAEGNTIYF. CDR3 in DNA: TGCGCCAGCAGCTTGGGCGGGACAGCGGAAGGAAACACCATATATTTT.

Only a few counts were recorded for this clone. The chain couples TRBV6-2 or TRBV6-3 to TRBJ2-2; D might be TRBD1 (6 bases). The CDR3 has 16 residues. Germline V lookup: CDR1 MNHEY, CDR2 SVGEGT. Trimming shortened V by 2 bases and J by 3 bases, and 13 bases separated the two germline ends. The CDR3 coding sequence is TGTGCCAGCAGTTACAAACAGGGTGTTTACACCGGGGAGCTGTTTTTT. Amino acid sequence: CASSYKQGVYTGELFF.

V is TRBV5-4 and J is TRBJ2-3, with D possibly TRBD1 on 5 matching bases. Trimming cost V 0 bases and J 0 bases, with 8 bases left between them. This CDR3 is 15 amino acids long. Germline-derived CDR1 and CDR2 are SGHNT and YYREEE (reference sequence). CDR3 sequence: CASSLGTHSTDTQYF. In nucleotides, the CDR3 is TGTGCCAGCAGCTTGGGGACACACAGCACAGATACGCAGTATTTT.

This clone was observed once. The chain couples TRBV5-4 to TRBJ2-7; maybe TRBD2 (6 bases). The V end was cut by 0 bases, the J end by 0 bases, with 16 bases between. This CDR3 has 17 residues. CDR1 is SGHNT and CDR2 is YYREEE in the germline V gene (reference sequence). The CDR3 region has the DNA TGTGCCAGCAGCTTGGGGGCGGGGACTCAGAGCTCCTACGAGCAGTACTTC. Its protein product is CASSLGAGTQSSYEQYF.

The chain is built from TRBV3-1 (or the pseudogene TRBV3-2) and TRBJ2-7, with 13 bases fitting TRBD2. This CDR3 is 14 amino acids long. Per germline, CDR1 LGHDT and CDR2 YNNKEL (reference sequence). Trimming removed 6 bases from V and 4 bases from J; junction bases left unmatched: 3. In DNA, the CDR3 is TGTGCCAGCAGGACTAGCGGGGGGAGTTACGAGCAGTACTTC. Translated, it gives CASRTSGGSYEQYF.

This clone has at least ten counts. V usage is TRBV3-1 (or the pseudogene TRBV3-2) and J usage is TRBJ1-1; perhaps TRBD1 as D (6 bases). This CDR3 is 14 amino acids long. The germline CDR1 and CDR2 sequences are LGHDT and YNNKEL (reference sequence). V was cut by 3 bases and J by 4 bases, with 12 bases left in between. CDR3 sequence reads: CASSHGGSGTEAFF. Here the CDR3 DNA reads TGTGCCAGCAGCCATGGGGGCTCGGGCACTGAAGCTTTCTTT.